Presented here are 7 T cell receptor beta chains from one specimen sequenced in a study of breast tumors, draining lymph nodes, adjacent tissues. TCRdb independently ran MiXCR on the multiplex PCR reads; one entry per CDR3 protein. Of 45,000 or so distinct CDR3 sequences listed, about 23% are singletons. Sequencing was done on a sample of breast tumor tissue. These receptors were taken from a female donor with breast cancer. Some clones in this sample may be carry-over from other donors' samples.

Ten or more counts support this clonotype. The chain combines TRBV20-1 with TRBJ1-2; 9 bases are a match to TRBD1. The CDR3 extends over 14 amino acids. CDR1 is DFQATT, CDR2 SNEGSKA, per germline (reference sequence). Trimming cost V 3 bases and J 7 bases; bases outside gene matches: 9. As DNA, the CDR3 is TGCAGTGCTAGGGTATACAGGGGGCAAATTGGCTACACCTTC. Encoded protein: CSARVYRGQIGYTF.

There are many counts of this clonotype. The chain employs TRBV5-1 and TRBJ2-6; D possibly corresponds to TRBD2 (5 bases). The CDR3 loop spans 15 amino acids. Trimming pared 3 bases from V and 2 bases from J, leaving 9 bases between. CDR1 SGHRS and CDR2 YFSETQ come from the germline V gene. The CDR3 coding sequence is TGCGCCAGCAGCTGGGAGCAAGCTGGGGCCAACGTCCTGACTTTC. The encoded protein is CASSWEQAGANVLTF.

As concerns this clonotype: Since a much larger clone is just one base distant, this may be a read error. The chain is built from TRBV6-2 or TRBV6-3 and TRBJ2-1, with 8 positions matching TRBD2. The junction had 6 bases not matched to a gene; V was cut back by 3 bases and J by 2 bases. The CDR3 loop spans 16 amino acids. CDR1 and CDR2 from the germline V gene are MNHEY and SVGEGT. As DNA, the CDR3 is TGTGCCAGCAGTTATCCCCGGGGGGGGCCCTACAATGAGCAGTTCTTC. Protein: CASSYPRGGPYNEQFF.

The V call is TRBV9, the J call TRBJ2-1; perhaps TRBD2 as D (5 bases). The V end was cut by 6 bases, the J end by 2 bases, with 9 bases between. The CDR3 is 13 residues long. In germline, CDR1 is SGDLS, CDR2 YYNGEE. CDR3 loop: CASIEGAYNEQFF. As DNA, the CDR3 is TGTGCCAGCATAGAGGGAGCCTACAATGAGCAGTTCTTC.

This clonotype was seen at least ten times. The chain combines TRBV19 with TRBJ2-3; the D gene could be TRBD1 or TRBD2 (6 bases each). The CDR3 has 14 amino acids. Germline CDR1 reads LNHDA; CDR2 reads SQIVND (reference sequence). The V gene lost 7 bases and the J gene lost 0 bases, with 11 bases spanning the gap. CDR3 in DNA: TGTGCCAGTAACCGAGGGGGGAGCACAGATACGCAGTATTTT. Encoded protein: CASNRGGSTDTQYF.

This clonotype came up many times. The chain couples TRBV6-5 to TRBJ2-7, with unresolved D. V was clipped by 6 bases and J by 3 bases, with 12 bases between them. The CDR3 has 13 amino acids. Germline CDR1 MNHEY, CDR2 SVGAGI. The CDR3, as DNA: TGTGCCAGCAGCCCTCAGTTAGACTACGAGCAGTACTTC. Its protein is CASSPQLDYEQYF.

Concerning this clonotype itself: A much larger clone differs from this one at a single base, so this may be a read error. The CDR3 nucleotides are TGTGCCAGCAGCTTCGCAGTTACCGCGAACACCGGGGAGCTGGTTTTT. Translation gives CASSFAVTANTGELVF. This chain connects TRBV7-3 to TRBJ2-2, with D perhaps TRBD2 (5 bases). CDR1 is SGHTA, CDR2 FQGTGA, per germline. CDR3 length: 16 residues.